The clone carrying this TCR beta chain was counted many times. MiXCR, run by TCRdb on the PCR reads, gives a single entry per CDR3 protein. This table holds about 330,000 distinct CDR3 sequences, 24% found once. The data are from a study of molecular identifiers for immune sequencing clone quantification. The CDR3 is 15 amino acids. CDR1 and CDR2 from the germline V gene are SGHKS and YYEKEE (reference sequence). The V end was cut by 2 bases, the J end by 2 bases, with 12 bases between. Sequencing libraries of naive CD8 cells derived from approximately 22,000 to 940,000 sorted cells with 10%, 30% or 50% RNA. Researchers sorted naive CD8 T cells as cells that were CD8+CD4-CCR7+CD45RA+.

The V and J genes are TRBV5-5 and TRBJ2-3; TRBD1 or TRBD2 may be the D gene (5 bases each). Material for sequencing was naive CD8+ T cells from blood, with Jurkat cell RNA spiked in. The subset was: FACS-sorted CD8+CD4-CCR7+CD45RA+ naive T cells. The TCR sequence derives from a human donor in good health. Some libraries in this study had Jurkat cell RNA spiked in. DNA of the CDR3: TGTGCCAGCAGCTTTAATTGGGGGTCCACAGATACGCAGTATTTT. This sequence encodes CASSFNWGSTDTQYF.